This T cell receptor (beta chain) was sequenced for a study of CD8 T cells in Susac syndrome. This CDR3 spans 15 amino acids. V shed 2 bases and J 4 bases; nucleotides not matched to a gene: 4. CDR1 is MNHNY, CDR2 SVGAGI, per germline (reference sequence). RNA in amounts of about 0.5 to 1 ug was reverse transcribed with random hexamers. Amplification of TCR beta CDR3 used immunoSEQ multiplex PCR across 54 Vbeta and 13 Jbeta. TCRdb called the immunoSEQ multiplex PCR reads again in MiXCR, with one record for every CDR3 protein. The sample has 150,000 or so distinct CDR3 sequences, around 93% seen once. The authors carried out high-throughput sequencing of TCR beta. They applied it to CD8+ and CD4+ T cells obtained from blood. In contrast to the negatively isolated CD8+ and CD4+ T cells, TEMRA cells were FACS-enriched.

The rearrangement uses TRBV6-6 and TRBJ2-5, with TRBD2 identical over 10 bases. The sample taken for sequencing was CD4+ T cells from PBMCs. This clonotype was sampled from a human donor in good health. The CDR3 protein is CASSYQRGGSETQYF. The CDR3 DNA sequence: TGTGCCAGCAGTTACCAGCGGGGGGGCTCAGAGACCCAGTACTTC.